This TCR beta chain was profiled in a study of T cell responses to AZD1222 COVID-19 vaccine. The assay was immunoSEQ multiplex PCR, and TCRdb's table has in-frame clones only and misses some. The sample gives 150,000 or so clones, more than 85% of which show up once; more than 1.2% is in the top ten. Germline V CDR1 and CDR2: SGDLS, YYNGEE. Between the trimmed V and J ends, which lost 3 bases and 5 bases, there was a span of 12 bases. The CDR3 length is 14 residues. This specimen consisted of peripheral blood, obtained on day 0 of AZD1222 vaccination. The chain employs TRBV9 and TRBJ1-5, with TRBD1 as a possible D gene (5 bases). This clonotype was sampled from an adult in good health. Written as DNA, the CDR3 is TGTGCCAGCAGCGGACCAGGGCGTGATCAGCCCCAGCATTTT. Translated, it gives CASSGPGRDQPQHF.